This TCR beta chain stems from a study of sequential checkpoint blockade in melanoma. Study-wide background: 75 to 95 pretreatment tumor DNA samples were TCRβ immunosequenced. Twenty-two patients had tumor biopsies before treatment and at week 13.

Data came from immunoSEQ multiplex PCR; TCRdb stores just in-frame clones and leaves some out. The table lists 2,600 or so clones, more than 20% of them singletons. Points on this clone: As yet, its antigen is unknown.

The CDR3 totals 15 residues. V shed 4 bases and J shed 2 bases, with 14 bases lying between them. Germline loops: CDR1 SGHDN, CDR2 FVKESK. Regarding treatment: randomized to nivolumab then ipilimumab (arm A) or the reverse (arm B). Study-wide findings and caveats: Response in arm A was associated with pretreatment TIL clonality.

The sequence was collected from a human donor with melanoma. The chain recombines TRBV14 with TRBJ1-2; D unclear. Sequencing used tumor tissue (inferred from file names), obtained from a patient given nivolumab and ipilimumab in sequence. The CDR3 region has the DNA TGTGCCAGCAGCCGTTTCCCTCCGCTGAACTATGGCTACACCTTC. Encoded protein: CASSRFPPLNYGYTF.